This T cell receptor beta chain was profiled in a study of circulating and synovial CD4+ cells in juvenile arthritis. As to this clone: Its antigen is still unknown.

Measured with immunoSEQ multiplex PCR; TCRdb has only the in-frame clones, and not every one. The sample has over 30,000 clones, 90% to 95% seen once. After removal of 3 bases from V and 1 base from J, the junction contained 1 base not matched to a gene. This CDR3 comprises 14 residues. Germline CDR1 reads WNHNN; CDR2 reads SYGVQD (reference sequence). Overall study results and limits: Traditional Vbeta family usage analysis missed the pathogenic-like versus bulk difference.

This TCR was recovered from a human donor with juvenile idiopathic arthritis. The genes are TRBV10-1 and TRBJ2-3; 7 bases match TRBD2. The sequencing sample was made of CD4+ T cells from blood. The CDR3 DNA reads TGCGCCAGCAGTGACCGGGAGGGCACAGATACGCAGTATTTT. Encoded protein: CASSDREGTDTQYF.